This is a list of T cell receptor beta chains from one sample in a study of blood T cell repertoires in COVID-19. Here immunoSEQ multiplex PCR was the method, and the copy in TCRdb shows in-frame clones only, minus some. The table includes around 170,000 clones, approximately 80% detected once. The sample comprised peripheral blood. The receptors originated from an older woman with acute or convalescent COVID-19. CDR3s include the opening cysteine and the closing phenylalanine or tryptophan. Fields, in order: clone size, V gene, J gene, D gene, CDR3 protein, CDR3 DNA. D genes are given only for firm matches. Where a row states a size, it is once, few, many or the class of an expanded clone; other rows omit it.

abundance: .; v_gene: TRBV2; j_gene: TRBJ2-2; d_gene: .; CDR3aa: CASAGLPNTGELFF; CDR3nt: TGTGCCAGCGCAGGTCTACCCAACACCGGGGAGCTGTTTTTT
abundance: .; v_gene: TRBV18; j_gene: TRBJ2-3; d_gene: TRBD2; CDR3aa: CASSELAGASSTDTQYF; CDR3nt: TGTGCCAGCTCAGAACTAGCGGGGGCCTCTAGCACAGATACGCAGTATTTT
abundance: .; v_gene: TRBV15; j_gene: TRBJ1-4; d_gene: .; CDR3aa: CATRTRALANEKLFF; CDR3nt: TGTGCCACCCGTACTAGGGCTCTGGCGAATGAAAAACTGTTTTTT
abundance: .; v_gene: TRBV6-2/TRBV6-3; j_gene: TRBJ1-3; d_gene: TRBD1; CDR3aa: CASSYSRLTTGTNTIYF; CDR3nt: TGTGCCAGCAGTTACTCTCGATTGACGACAGGGACGAACACCATATATTTT
abundance: .; v_gene: TRBV5-1; j_gene: TRBJ1-2; d_gene: TRBD1; CDR3aa: CASSIGTANYGYTF; CDR3nt: TGCGCCAGCAGCATCGGGACAGCTAACTATGGCTACACCTTC
abundance: .; v_gene: TRBV5-4; j_gene: TRBJ1-3; d_gene: TRBD1; CDR3aa: CASSRTGDGNTIYF; CDR3nt: TGTGCCAGCAGCCGGACAGGGGACGGAAACACCATATATTTT
abundance: .; v_gene: TRBV19; j_gene: TRBJ1-1; d_gene: .; CDR3aa: CASSIVVGDKAFF; CDR3nt: TGTGCCAGTAGTATAGTAGTTGGTGACAAAGCTTTCTTT
abundance: .; v_gene: TRBV23-1; j_gene: TRBJ2-5; d_gene: TRBD2; CDR3aa: CASSERTSGGGSQETQYF; CDR3nt: TGCGCCAGCAGTGAAAGGACTAGCGGGGGTGGGAGCCAAGAGACCCAGTACTTC
abundance: .; v_gene: TRBV6-5; j_gene: TRBJ1-1; d_gene: TRBD1; CDR3aa: CASSYEGTGRFKAFF; CDR3nt: TGTGCCAGCAGTTACGAAGGGACAGGGCGATTTAAAGCTTTCTTT
abundance: .; v_gene: TRBV9; j_gene: TRBJ1-6; d_gene: TRBD1; CDR3aa: CGLQGARNSPLHF; CDR3nt: TGTGGGCTACAGGGGGCGCGGAATTCACCCCTCCACTTT
abundance: .; v_gene: TRBV6-2/TRBV6-3; j_gene: TRBJ2-2; d_gene: .; CDR3aa: CASSYTGYTGELFF; CDR3nt: TGTGCCAGCAGTTACACGGGGTACACCGGGGAGCTGTTTTTT
abundance: many; v_gene: TRBV7-2; j_gene: TRBJ1-1; d_gene: .; CDR3aa: CASNPSPGGNTEAFF; CDR3nt: TGTGCCAGTAACCCCTCCCCCGGCGGAAACACTGAAGCTTTCTTT
abundance: few; v_gene: TRBV6-5; j_gene: TRBJ1-1; d_gene: .; CDR3aa: CASSYSRNTEAFF; CDR3nt: TGTGCCAGCAGTTACTCGCGGAACACTGAAGCTTTCTTT
abundance: few; v_gene: TRBV4-1; j_gene: TRBJ2-7; d_gene: TRBD1; CDR3aa: CASSQDPRGQGIYEQYF; CDR3nt: TGCGCCAGCAGCCAAGATCCTAGGGGACAGGGAATCTACGAGCAGTACTTC
abundance: .; v_gene: TRBV28; j_gene: TRBJ2-5; d_gene: .; CDR3aa: CASSFPAGRGETQYF; CDR3nt: TGTGCCAGCAGTTTCCCAGCGGGGAGGGGGGAGACCCAGTACTTC
abundance: .; v_gene: TRBV3-1/TRBV3-2; j_gene: TRBJ1-5; d_gene: .; CDR3aa: CASSQGGVSNQPQHF; CDR3nt: TGTGCCAGCAGCCAGGGGGGTGTTAGCAATCAGCCCCAGCATTTT
abundance: .; v_gene: TRBV25-1; j_gene: TRBJ2-5; d_gene: TRBD1; CDR3aa: CASSQPRDSQETQYF; CDR3nt: TGTGCCAGCAGCCAACCCAGGGACAGCCAAGAGACCCAGTACTTC
abundance: few; v_gene: TRBV25-1; j_gene: TRBJ1-5; d_gene: TRBD1; CDR3aa: CASTPTGTVGQPQHF; CDR3nt: TGTGCCAGCACTCCCACCGGGACAGTAGGACAGCCCCAGCATTTT
abundance: .; v_gene: TRBV14; j_gene: TRBJ1-6; d_gene: TRBD1; CDR3aa: CASSQGLGQLNSPLHF; CDR3nt: TGTGCCAGCAGCCAAGGACTGGGACAGTTGAATTCACCCCTCCACTTT
abundance: .; v_gene: TRBV19; j_gene: TRBJ1-1; d_gene: TRBD1; CDR3aa: CASSIKETGGGTEAFF; CDR3nt: TGTGCCAGTAGTATAAAGGAGACAGGGGGGGGCACTGAAGCTTTCTTT
abundance: .; v_gene: TRBV6-6; j_gene: TRBJ1-5; d_gene: TRBD1; CDR3aa: CASRTGAFQSNQPQHF; CDR3nt: TGTGCCAGCAGGACAGGGGCGTTTCAGAGCAATCAGCCCCAGCATTTT
abundance: .; v_gene: TRBV21-1; j_gene: TRBJ1-1; d_gene: .; CDR3aa: CASTRDAGSNTEAFF; CDR3nt: TGTGCCAGCACCCGTGATGCAGGGTCGAACACTGAAGCTTTCTTT
abundance: .; v_gene: TRBV14; j_gene: TRBJ2-1; d_gene: TRBD2; CDR3aa: CASSQNPGLARFF; CDR3nt: TGTGCCAGCAGCCAGAACCCGGGACTAGCTAGGTTCTTC
abundance: .; v_gene: TRBV9; j_gene: TRBJ2-2; d_gene: TRBD1; CDR3aa: CASSVVGQGNTGELFF; CDR3nt: TGTGCCAGCAGCGTAGTCGGACAGGGCAACACCGGGGAGCTGTTTTTT
abundance: .; v_gene: TRBV7-2; j_gene: TRBJ2-1; d_gene: TRBD2; CDR3aa: CASSPWTSGGINEQFF; CDR3nt: TGTGCCAGCAGCCCCTGGACTAGCGGGGGGATAAATGAGCAGTTCTTC